A selection of T cell receptor beta chains follows, all from one sample in a study of T cell responses to AZD1222 COVID-19 vaccine. Sequencing was performed with immunoSEQ multiplex PCR; in TCRdb, only in-frame clones are kept and a portion is missing. In the table there are 65,000 to 70,000 clones, more than 70% of which are singletons. The source was peripheral blood, collected on day 0 of AZD1222 vaccination. The source of these receptors is an adult in good health. The CDR3 runs from the conserved cysteine through the conserved F or W. The size of a clone is reported for some rows only, either as once, few or many, or as a class for expanded clones.

clone size | V gene | CDR3 protein
NA | TRBV3-1/TRBV3-2 | CASSSQTGDYGYTF
NA | TRBV7-2 | CASSSTIFGGGAGDTQYF
NA | TRBV29-1 | CSVERSDGREKLFF
NA | TRBV5-6 | CASSFGGDSGNTIYF
NA | TRBV3-1/TRBV3-2 | CASSQGRAGTDTQYF
few | TRBV4-1 | CASSQGTGGWTIYF
NA | TRBV19 | CASSQNTIYF
NA | TRBV5-6 | CASSYSTEAFF
NA | TRBV12-3/TRBV12-4 | CASRRQGDNEQFF
NA | TRBV6-5 | CASSRQGVPNEKLFF
NA | TRBV2 | CASSSGGLDTF
NA | TRBV30 | CAWSGDRGNQPQHF
NA | TRBV5-5 | CASSSQGDTEAFF
few | TRBV11-2 | CASSLGLRGPEAFF
NA | TRBV7-9 | CASSPGDPPDQPQHF
NA | TRBV7-2 | CASSFGGGGEKLFF
NA | TRBV18 | CASSPSSVVSEQYF